A selection of T cell receptor beta chains follows, all from one sample in a study of blood T cell repertoires in COVID-19. Sequencing was performed with immunoSEQ multiplex PCR; in TCRdb, only in-frame clones are kept and a portion is missing. The sample has roughly 350,000 clones, more than 75% seen once. The sequencing sample was made of peripheral blood. All receptors derive from a young woman who had recovered from COVID-19. Each CDR3 is given with its conserved first and last residue. The order of the fields is V gene, D gene, clone size, J gene, CDR3 DNA, CDR3 protein. D genes are given only for firm matches. Clone size, where shown, is once, few, many, or a class for clones that have expanded.

TRBV9,TRBD1,-,TRBJ1-1,TGTGCCAGCTCCCCCCTAAGGACAGGGCGTGACACTGAAGCTTTCTTT,CASSPLRTGRDTEAFF
TRBV7-2,-,-,TRBJ1-1,TGTGCCAGCAGCTTAGTTTCGGGAGGCACTGAAGCTTTCTTT,CASSLVSGGTEAFF
TRBV15,-,-,TRBJ1-1,TGTGCCACCAGCAGAGATCGGGGGGGCACTGAAGCTTTCTTT,CATSRDRGGTEAFF
TRBV5-4,-,-,TRBJ1-2,TGTGCCAGCAGCCCGCCCCCAGGGGAGGGTGGCAGCTATGGCTACACCTTC,CASSPPPGEGGSYGYTF
TRBV7-2,TRBD2,-,TRBJ2-4,TGTGCCAGCAGGCGAACTAGCGGGAGTGACATTCAGTACTTC,CASRRTSGSDIQYF
TRBV19,TRBD1,-,TRBJ2-2,TGTGCCAGTAGTAGAACAGGGGGATCCGGGGAGCTGTTTTTT,CASSRTGGSGELFF
TRBV9,-,-,TRBJ2-2,TGTGCCAGTGCCGGAATGGGGGGTAACACCGGGGAGCTGTTTTTT,CASAGMGGNTGELFF
TRBV29-1,-,-,TRBJ2-1,TGCAGCGTCAACTACGCCTACAATGAGCAGTTCTTC,CSVNYAYNEQFF
TRBV5-1,-,-,TRBJ2-5,TGCGCCAGCAGCCAGGGGGCGGGAGCGTTTGAGACCCAGTACTTC,CASSQGAGAFETQYF
TRBV7-9,-,-,TRBJ2-3,TGTGCCAGCAGCTTAACCCGGGACACAGATACGCAGTATTTT,CASSLTRDTDTQYF
TRBV7-9,-,-,TRBJ1-1,TGTGCCAGCAGCTTAGCGCGCGGATATAATGAAGCTTTCTTT,CASSLARGYNEAFF
TRBV7-6,TRBD2,-,TRBJ2-3,TGTGCCAGCAGCTTAATACAGCGGGAGGGCCTCAATACGCAGTATTTT,CASSLIQREGLNTQYF
TRBV6-1,-,-,TRBJ1-6,TGTGCCAGCAGTGAAGTTCGGAATTCACCCCTCCACTTT,CASSEVRNSPLHF
TRBV4-1,TRBD1,-,TRBJ2-3,TGCGCCAGCAGCCAAGGGACAGGGACAGATACGCAGTATTTT,CASSQGTGTDTQYF
TRBV18,TRBD1,once,TRBJ1-2,TGTGCCAGCTCACCATCAGGGGGCAGAAGTAGCTATGGCTACACCTTC,CASSPSGGRSSYGYTF
TRBV30,-,-,TRBJ1-1,TGTGCCTGGAGTGTACATAGGGAGAAGGAACCTGAAGCTTTCTTT,CAWSVHREKEPEAFF
TRBV25-1,TRBD2,-,TRBJ2-1,TGTGCCAGCAGTGAAATGGCTAGCGGGAGGTTAGGTGAGCAGTTCTTC,CASSEMASGRLGEQFF
TRBV30,-,once,TRBJ1-5,TGTGCCTGGAGTGTACGAGGAAATCAGCCCCAGCATTTT,CAWSVRGNQPQHF
TRBV6-5,-,-,TRBJ2-1,TGTGCCAGCAGTTACACGGGACTCACCAATGAGCAGTTCTTC,CASSYTGLTNEQFF
TRBV11-1,-,-,TRBJ2-1,TGTGCCAGCAGTTCAAATGAGCAGTTCTTC,CASSSNEQFF
TRBV7-9,-,-,TRBJ1-1,TGTGCCAGCAGCTTGGAAAGGGGAGAAGCTTTCTTT,CASSLERGEAFF
TRBV18,TRBD1,-,TRBJ1-5,TGTGCCAGCTCGACAGGGGTTCAGCCCCAGCATTTT,CASSTGVQPQHF
TRBV11-2,-,-,TRBJ2-1,TGTGCCAGCAGCTTAGCGGGAGCGTACAATGAGCAGTTCTTC,CASSLAGAYNEQFF
TRBV11-2,TRBD2,-,TRBJ2-1,TGTGCCAGCAGCCTCCCCTTCGTCACTAGCGGGGGAAACAATGAGCAGTTCTTC,CASSLPFVTSGGNNEQFF
TRBV10-2,-,few,TRBJ2-1,TGCGCCAGCAAGGAGGGATACAATGAGCAGTTCTTC,CASKEGYNEQFF
TRBV7-2,TRBD1,-,TRBJ1-2,TGTGCCAGCAGTTCCCGACAGGGGGCGCATATGGTGTACTATGGCTACACCTTC,CASSSRQGAHMVYYGYTF
TRBV9,-,-,TRBJ2-2,TGTGCCAGCAGCGTAGTAGCGGCCACCACCGGGGAGCTGTTTTTT,CASSVVAATTGELFF
TRBV7-9,-,-,TRBJ1-1,TGTGCCAGCAGCTTGATCCCCCCGGACCCATTCGGCGGGGGTACTGAAGCTTTCTTT,CASSLIPPDPFGGGTEAFF
TRBV6-2/TRBV6-3,-,once,TRBJ2-3,TGTGCCAGCAGTTACCGGGAGAGGGTCGATACGCAGTATTTT,CASSYRERVDTQYF
TRBV6-1,-,-,TRBJ2-5,TGTGCCAGCAGTGACACGCGTCGGGAGACCCAGTACTTC,CASSDTRRETQYF
TRBV9,-,-,TRBJ1-6,TGTGCCAGCAGCGTCAGCGGCGCCTATAATTCACCCCTCCACTTT,CASSVSGAYNSPLHF
TRBV5-5,-,-,TRBJ1-4,TGTGCCAGCAGCTTGGGGTTTCAGTTTAATGAAAAACTGTTTTTT,CASSLGFQFNEKLFF
TRBV30,-,-,TRBJ2-2,TGTGCCTGGACCCAGGGGGGGGAGCTGTTTTTT,CAWTQGGELFF
TRBV13,-,few,TRBJ2-2,TGTGCCAGCAGATCAACAGACGTATACACCGGGGAGCTGTTTTTT,CASRSTDVYTGELFF
TRBV19,-,-,TRBJ1-5,TGTGCCAGTACCCGGAGGGCTGATAGCAATCAGCCCCAGCATTTT,CASTRRADSNQPQHF
TRBV3-1/TRBV3-2,-,-,TRBJ2-6,TGTGCCAGCAGCCAAGAAAGGGGGGGTTTAGTTGGGGCCAACGTCCTGACTTTC,CASSQERGGLVGANVLTF
TRBV24-1,TRBD1,-,TRBJ1-2,TGTGCCACCAGTGGAGGACAGGGGGATGGCTACACCTTC,CATSGGQGDGYTF
TRBV30,-,-,TRBJ1-5,TGTGCCTGGAGTGTACTAAGTTCGGGTCAGCCCCAGCATTTT,CAWSVLSSGQPQHF
TRBV12-3/TRBV12-4,-,-,TRBJ2-1,TGTGCCAGCAGTACACTAGTCAATGAGCAGTTCTTC,CASSTLVNEQFF
TRBV30,-,-,TRBJ1-6,TGTGCCTGGAAGGGGGGGTCTAATTCACCCCTCCACTTT,CAWKGGSNSPLHF
TRBV19,TRBD1,-,TRBJ1-2,TGTGCCAGTAGTACGGGGGGACAGGCGTCAGGTGGCTACACCTTC,CASSTGGQASGGYTF
TRBV5-4,TRBD1,-,TRBJ2-5,TGTGCCAGCAGCTTGGGGGCAGGGGGCGCGTTAGAGACCCAGTACTTC,CASSLGAGGALETQYF
TRBV19,TRBD1,-,TRBJ1-4,TGTGCCAGTAGGGCGCCGGGACAGGGAAATGAAAAACTGTTTTTT,CASRAPGQGNEKLFF
TRBV29-1,TRBD1,-,TRBJ1-3,TGCAGCGCTGGGACAGGGGGAAACACCATATATTTT,CSAGTGGNTIYF
TRBV29-1,TRBD1,-,TRBJ1-2,TGCAGCGTTCCTGGACAGGGAGGATATGGCTACACCTTC,CSVPGQGGYGYTF
TRBV30,TRBD1,once,TRBJ1-3,TGTGCCTGCACCGTGGGGACAGCGTCTGGAAACACCATATATTTT,CACTVGTASGNTIYF
TRBV18,TRBD1,-,TRBJ1-3,TGTGCCAGCTCACAGACAGGGTCAAGAAACACCATATATTTT,CASSQTGSRNTIYF
TRBV6-5,-,-,TRBJ2-5,TGTGCCAGCAGTATGCTTCGGGGTGGAGAGACCCAGTACTTC,CASSMLRGGETQYF
TRBV2,-,-,TRBJ1-2,TGTGCCAGCAGTGACTTGTGGACAGCTCATGGCTACACCTTC,CASSDLWTAHGYTF
TRBV27,-,once,TRBJ1-1,TGTGCCAGCAGTTCCCAGGGGTACACTGAAGCTTTCTTT,CASSSQGYTEAFF
TRBV27,-,-,TRBJ1-5,TGTGCCAGCAGTTTCATGGGAGGGCTCCAGCATTTT,CASSFMGGLQHF
TRBV19,-,-,TRBJ1-2,TGTGCCAGTAGTATAGATCGGTGGAGGGGTGGACATGGCTACACCTTC,CASSIDRWRGGHGYTF
TRBV5-1,TRBD2,-,TRBJ2-5,TGCGCCAGCAGCTTGGCCGGCGCGGGAGGAGAGACCCAGTACTTC,CASSLAGAGGETQYF